The 3 T cell receptor beta chains presented below share a single source sample, sequenced in a study of shared clonotypes between healthy human individuals. Some clones are missing from TCRdb's copy, which holds only in-frame ones; the method was immunoSEQ multiplex PCR. The sample consists of some 550,000 clones, approximately 97% of them appearing once. The sample was naive CD4+ T cells sorted from blood. Subset: CD45RA+ positively selected. The receptors here all came from a woman aged 25 to 45 in good health.

The rearrangement joins TRBV5-1 to TRBJ2-5, with D possibly matching TRBD1 (5 bases). Trimming stripped 1 base from V and 5 bases from J, with 9 bases between. The germline V gene has CDR1 SGHRS and CDR2 YFSETQ. The CDR3 has 13 residues. DNA for the CDR3: TGCGCCAGCAGCTTGACAGGATGGGAGACCCAGTACTTC. It translates to CASSLTGWETQYF.

The chain links TRBV5-1 to TRBJ2-2, with TRBD1 identical over 7 bases. Germline values: CDR1 SGHRS, CDR2 YFSETQ. The J segment lost 7 bases and the V segment lost 5 bases, leaving 5 bases of the junction unmatched. The CDR3 extends over 13 amino acids. Written as DNA, the CDR3 is TGCGCCAGCAGATCACAGGGGAGCGGGGAGCTGTTTTTT. Amino acids: CASRSQGSGELFF.

The J gene is TRBJ1-6, the V gene TRBV7-9, with D perhaps matching TRBD1 (6 bases). Germline V gene sequence: CDR1 SEHNR, CDR2 FQNEAQ (reference sequence). V lost 6 bases, J lost 6 bases, and 18 bases lay in between. The CDR3 totals 16 residues. As DNA, the CDR3 is TGTGCCAGCAGTTTGGCCGCAGGGGATGGTAATTCACCCCTCCACTTT. It translates to CASSLAAGDGNSPLHF.